This entry concerns a single T cell receptor beta chain. Its antigen is still unknown. Described treatment: oral pan-JAK inhibitor, 5-10 mg twice daily. These data are taken from a study of CD8+ T cells in alopecia areata. Following RNA extraction, reverse transcription yielded cDNA that acted as the sequencing template. Here immunoSEQ multiplex PCR was the method, and the copy in TCRdb shows in-frame clones only, minus some. Found here are roughly 220,000 clones, approximately 38% of them singletons; the top ten hold 0.48%. Regarding the study as a whole: Sequencing of scalp samples also captures resident alphabeta T cells of normal skin.

V shed 2 bases and J 4 bases; nucleotides not matched to a gene: 9. The CDR3 runs to 16 residues. Per the germline V gene, CDR1 is LGHNA and CDR2 is YNFKEQ. The TCR was taken from a human donor with alopecia areata. The sample consisted of CD4+ T cells sorted from blood, taken between weeks 30 and 35, from a patient treated with tofacitinib. This chain joins TRBV4-2 and TRBJ1-2, with 8 nucleotides matching TRBD1. CDR3 amino acids: CASSQPTDRAGYGYTF. DNA of the CDR3: TGTGCCAGCAGCCAACCTACGGACAGGGCCGGCTATGGCTACACCTTC.